This T cell receptor beta chain was documented in a study of molecular identifiers for immune sequencing clone quantification. The study, taken as a whole, reports: Naive cells had under 1% of molecules in clones above 20 RNA copies, effectors over 99%.

This clonotype was observed many times. The antigen is undetermined. Investigators produced naive CD8 libraries from about 21,000 to 970,000 sorted cells, drawing on 10%, 30% or 50% RNA. Isolation of naive CD8 T cells was achieved by sorting on a CD8+CD4-CCR7+CD45RA+ phenotype. Per the germline V gene, CDR1 is SGHNT and CDR2 is YYREEE (reference sequence). Deletions cut 0 bases from V and 6 bases from J, with 15 bases between. CDR3 length: 16 amino acids. TCRdb reanalysed the PCR reads using MiXCR and keeps one entry per CDR3 protein. The top ten hold around 2% of the sample, which has around 54,000 distinct CDR3 sequences, 20% to 25% seen once.

The sequence was obtained from a human donor in good health. Some libraries in this study had Jurkat cell RNA spiked in. The sample comprised naive CD8+ T cells from blood, with Jurkat cell RNA spiked in. The sample's subset: FACS-sorted CD8+CD4-CCR7+CD45RA+ naive T cells. The chain has TRBV5-4 and TRBJ2-2; TRBD1 might be the D (5 bases). CDR3 loop: CASSLVPGLVAGELFF. The CDR3 DNA reads TGTGCCAGCAGCTTGGTCCCAGGGCTGGTTGCCGGGGAGCTGTTTTTT.